These 28 T cell receptor beta chains originate from one sample sequenced in a study of shared clonotypes between healthy human individuals. This table comes from immunoSEQ multiplex PCR, and its TCRdb copy is limited to in-frame clones, with some not included. The top ten hold approximately 0.4% of the sample, which has 2 million to 2.5 million clones, around 92% seen once. Material for sequencing was naive CD4+ T cells from PBMCs. Subset specified: CD45RA+ positively selected. These receptors were taken from a man younger than 35 in good health. Some clones in this sample may be carry-over from other donors' samples.

This clone was recorded only once. The J gene is TRBJ1-2, the V gene TRBV28; TRBD1 matches 10 bases. Looked up from germline, CDR1 is MDHEN and CDR2 is SYDVKM. J was trimmed by 4 bases and V by 5 bases; bases with no gene match: 7. The CDR3 spans 15 residues. The DNA of the CDR3 is TGTGCCAGCAGTCCCAATCGACAGGGGGCCTATGGCTACACCTTC. Translation gives CASSPNRQGAYGYTF.

Concerning this clone: The sample has other DNA sequences that encode this CDR3 too. The chain couples TRBV27 to TRBJ2-5, with TRBD2 identical over 7 bases. CDR3 length equals 13 residues. With 2 bases clipped from V and 5 bases from J, the junction kept 2 bases outside the gene matches. CDR1 and CDR2 (germline): MNHEY, SMNVEV (reference sequence). The CDR3 reads CASSLRRGETQYF. The CDR3 DNA reads TGTGCCAGCAGTTTAAGGCGGGGGGAGACCCAGTACTTC.

The chain employs TRBV11-2 and TRBJ2-3, with 8 bases matching TRBD1. Trimming at V came to 7 bases and at J to 4 bases, leaving 13 bases not matched to a gene. Germline CDR1 SGHAT, CDR2 FQNNGV. This CDR3 comprises 16 residues. The CDR3 DNA reads TGTGCCAGCACCCTAGGGCGGGACAGGTCAGCAGATACGCAGTATTTT. Protein product: CASTLGRDRSADTQYF.

DNA for the CDR3: TGTGCCATCAGTGTCGGCGGGAGCGGTGAGACCCAGTACTTC. This gives the protein CAISVGGSGETQYF. The V call is TRBV10-3, the J call TRBJ2-5, with TRBD2 matching 7 bases. J was trimmed by 5 bases and V by 4 bases; bases with no gene match: 7. Per germline, CDR1 ENHRY and CDR2 SYGVKD. The CDR3 totals 14 residues.

The V gene is TRBV18, the J gene TRBJ1-1; D not certain. The CDR3 covers 15 residues. In germline, CDR1 is KGHSH, CDR2 LQKENI. Trimming took off 2 bases at V and 1 base at J, with 11 bases between the two ends. CDR3 amino acids: CASSPFGQQNTEAFF. As DNA, the CDR3 is TGTGCCAGCTCACCATTCGGGCAGCAGAACACTGAAGCTTTCTTT. Based on the CDR3 plus reference TRBV18 and TRBJ1-1, the full variable domain is NAGVMQNPRHLVRRRGQEARLRCSPMKGHSHVYWYRQLPEEGLKFMVYLQKENIIDESGMPKERFSAEFPKEGPSILRIQQVVRGDSAAYFCASSPFGQQNTEAFFGQGTRLTVV.

This chain uses TRBV10-3 with TRBJ1-2; TRBD1 matches 7 bases. From germline, CDR1 is ENHRY and CDR2 SYGVKD. The CDR3 length is 13 residues. V lost 7 bases, J lost 2 bases, and 4 bases stayed unmatched. The CDR3 loop is CAITDRENYGYTF. CDR3 nucleotides: TGTGCCATCACCGACAGGGAAAACTATGGCTACACCTTC.

The chain has TRBV7-9 and TRBJ2-7, with D tentatively TRBD2 (5 bases). This CDR3 spans 12 amino acids. CDR1 is SEHNR and CDR2 is FQNEAQ in the germline V gene (reference sequence). V was shortened by 3 bases and J by 7 bases, with 10 bases between the two germline ends. DNA for the CDR3: TGTGCCAGCAGCTTTGTGACGGGGGAGCAGTACTTC. As protein: CASSFVTGEQYF.

J is TRBJ1-2 and V is TRBV25-1, with 7 bases aligning to TRBD1. The CDR3 covers 14 residues. Germline V gene lookup returns CDR1 MGHDK and CDR2 SYGVNS. J gave up 4 bases and V 1 base, and 3 bases lay outside the gene matches. This CDR3 is CASSELDRFYGYTF. CDR3 nucleotides: TGTGCCAGCAGTGAATTGGACAGGTTCTATGGCTACACCTTC.

The chain couples TRBV9 to TRBJ2-5; a weak D match, TRBD2 (6 bases). The CDR3 runs to 16 residues. V was shortened by 3 bases and J by 5 bases, with 20 bases between the two germline ends. CDR1 SGDLS and CDR2 YYNGEE come from the germline V gene. In DNA form, the CDR3 reads TGTGCCAGCAGCGCCTCGGAGGGAGGTGTAGGGGAGACCCAGTACTTC. Protein product: CASSASEGGVGETQYF. Complete variable domain (other parts from reference TRBV9 and TRBJ2-5): DSGVTQTPKHLITATGQRVTLRCSPRSGDLSVYWYQQSLDQGLQFLIQYYNGEERAKGNILERFSAQQFPDLHSELNLSSLELGDSALYFCASSASEGGVGETQYFGPGTRLLVL.

This sequence joins TRBV18 and TRBJ1-1; 9 nucleotides agree with TRBD1. Germline V gene data show CDR1 as KGHSH and CDR2 as LQKENI. The CDR3 consists of 15 residues. V shed 5 bases and J 3 bases; nucleotides not matched to a gene: 7. CDR3 loop: CASSSFRDRDTEAFF. CDR3 in DNA: TGTGCCAGCTCATCCTTCCGGGACAGGGACACTGAAGCTTTCTTT.

Regarding this clone: At the DNA level, this CDR3 is encoded by other sequences in the same sample as well. This sequence joins TRBV29-1 and TRBJ1-1, with D maybe TRBD1 (5 bases). CDR3 size: 13 residues. V shed 6 bases and J shed 0 bases, with 11 bases lying between them. Per the germline V gene, CDR1 is SQVTM and CDR2 is ANQGSEA. The CDR3 protein is CSVAGLLNTEAFF. CDR3 sequence (DNA): TGCAGCGTGGCGGGACTGCTGAACACTGAAGCTTTCTTT. Full variable domain (outside the CDR3, taken from reference TRBV29-1 and TRBJ1-1): SAVISQKPSRDICQRGTSLTIQCQVDSQVTMMFWYRQQPGQSLTLIATANQGSEATYESGFVIDKFPISRPNLTFSTLTVSNMSPEDSSIYLCSVAGLLNTEAFFGQGTRLTVV.

This clone was recorded once. The rearrangement links TRBV7-8 to TRBJ1-5, with D unclear. The CDR3 has 15 residues. Germline values: CDR1 SGHVS, CDR2 FQNEAQ. The ends were cut back, 0 bases at V and 1 base at J, with 7 bases in the middle. CDR3 sequence: CASSLAIISNQPQHF. CDR3 in DNA: TGTGCCAGCAGCTTAGCGATAATCAGCAATCAGCCCCAGCATTTT.

This clone was counted a single time. J is TRBJ2-3 and V is TRBV13; no clear D. The CDR3 covers 17 residues. The V end lost 5 bases, the J end lost 2 bases, and 20 bases lay between the germline ends. The germline V gene encodes CDR1 PRHDT and CDR2 FYEKMQ (reference sequence). DNA of the CDR3: TGTGCCAGCAGCCAAGTTCCTTCGGGTCGGGCCACAGATACGCAGTATTTT. It translates to CASSQVPSGRATDTQYF.

Details on this clone: The same CDR3 also results from other DNA sequences found in this sample. V and J are TRBV7-3 and TRBJ1-3, with D possibly matching TRBD1 (5 bases). This CDR3 comprises 14 residues. Germline V gene data show CDR1 as SGHTA and CDR2 as FQGTGA. V was cut by 5 bases and J by 0 bases, with 8 bases left in between. CDR3 bases: TGTGCCAGCAGCAGGGGCGGCTCTGGAAACACCATATATTTT. It is translated as CASSRGGSGNTIYF.

The chain has TRBV6-5 and TRBJ1-2; D gene ambiguous. Trimming stripped 6 bases from V and 2 bases from J, with 16 bases between. CDR3 length: 15 amino acids. CDR1 is MNHEY, CDR2 SVGAGI, per germline. The CDR3 is CASSSGLVRNYGYTF. The CDR3 DNA follows: TGTGCCAGCAGCTCCGGACTGGTCCGAAACTATGGCTACACCTTC.

The chain is built from TRBV2 and TRBJ2-7; perhaps D is TRBD1 or TRBD2 (5 bases each). The CDR3 extends over 14 amino acids. Trimming stripped 5 bases from V and 2 bases from J, with 13 bases between. Germline V gene lookup returns CDR1 SNHLY and CDR2 FYNNEI. This CDR3 reads CASSKGTAPYEQYF. CDR3 in DNA: TGTGCCAGCAGTAAAGGGACGGCCCCCTACGAGCAGTACTTC.

This chain uses TRBV20-1 with TRBJ2-3; possibly TRBD1 or TRBD2 for D (5 bases each). Germline loops: CDR1 DFQATT, CDR2 SNEGSKA (reference sequence). Trimming removed 6 bases from V and 2 bases from J, with 6 bases in between. CDR3 length: 11 residues. CDR3 coding DNA: TGCAGTGCCGGGACCACAGATACGCAGTATTTT. Its translation is CSAGTTDTQYF.

A note on this clone: Other nucleotide sequences from this sample produce the same CDR3. This rearrangement joins TRBV6-5 to TRBJ2-1; D remains ambiguous. In germline, CDR1 is MNHEY, CDR2 SVGAGI. The CDR3 runs 14 residues. V was shortened by 3 bases and J by 0 bases, with 6 bases between the two germline ends. DNA for the CDR3: TGTGCCAGCAGTTATGGATCCTCCTACAATGAGCAGTTCTTC. It specifies CASSYGSSYNEQFF.

The J gene is TRBJ2-1, the V gene TRBV7-9; D gene unclear. The CDR3 consists of 13 residues. From germline, CDR1 is SEHNR and CDR2 FQNEAQ (reference sequence). Deletions cut 2 bases from V and 8 bases from J, with 10 bases between. This CDR3 is CASSLSHTHEQFF. DNA of the CDR3: TGTGCCAGCAGCTTATCCCACACCCATGAGCAGTTCTTC.

A single count supports this clone. The chain couples TRBV28 to TRBJ1-5; 8 positions match TRBD1. The CDR3 loop spans 13 amino acids. The ends lost 7 bases at V and 7 bases at J; junction bases unmatched: 6. Germline V gives CDR1 MDHEN, CDR2 SYDVKM. The CDR3 region has the DNA TGTGCCAGCACCCGGACAGGGTTGCAGCCCCAGCATTTT. Residues: CASTRTGLQPQHF.

The genes are TRBV15 and TRBJ2-2, with D perhaps given as TRBD1 or TRBD2 (5 bases each). The CDR3 length is 16 residues. Germline CDR1 reads LNHNV; CDR2 reads YYDKDF (reference sequence). V was shortened by 5 bases and J by 6 bases, with 19 bases between the two germline ends. CDR3 bases: TGTGCCACCAGCCCTAGGGACCGTATGGGGTCCGGGGAGCTGTTTTTT. This gives the protein CATSPRDRMGSGELFF.

The J gene is TRBJ1-2, the V gene TRBV7-9, with 8 bases that match TRBD1. The CDR3 is made up of 15 amino acids. Germline V lookup: CDR1 SEHNR, CDR2 FQNEAQ (reference sequence). The ends lost 2 bases at V and 7 bases at J; junction bases unmatched: 9. The CDR3 reads CASSLSLGQGAGYTF. In nucleotides, the CDR3 is TGTGCCAGCAGCTTAAGTTTAGGTCAGGGGGCTGGCTACACCTTC.

This clone was counted a single time. Within the sample, other DNA sequences also encode this same CDR3. The chain carries TRBV7-2 and TRBJ2-1; 7 bases map to TRBD1. The junction had 3 bases not matched to a gene; V was cut back by 4 bases and J by 0 bases. The germline CDR1 and CDR2 sequences are SGHTA and FQGNSA. This CDR3 contains 15 residues. The CDR3 is CASSSDRASYNEQFF. CDR3 bases: TGTGCCAGCAGCTCAGACAGGGCCTCCTACAATGAGCAGTTCTTC. The full variable domain, completed using reference TRBV7-2 and TRBJ2-1, is GAGVSQSPSNKVTEKGKDVELRCDPISGHTALYWYRQSLGQGLEFLIYFQGNSAPDKSGLPSDRFSAERTGGSVSTLTIQRTQQEDSAVYLCASSSDRASYNEQFFGPGTRLTVL.

About this clone: The same CDR3 is also encoded by other DNA sequences in this sample. The V and J genes are TRBV28 and TRBJ2-7; unclear D gene. V lost 3 bases, J lost 4 bases, and 7 bases lay in between. The CDR3 has 12 amino acids. Per the germline V gene, CDR1 is MDHEN and CDR2 is SYDVKM. CDR3 protein: CASSLPGYEQYF. The CDR3 DNA follows: TGTGCCAGCAGTTTGCCTGGGTACGAGCAGTACTTC.

This rearrangement joins TRBV30 to TRBJ2-7; D call uncertain. Germline lookup yields CDR1 GTSNPN and CDR2 SVGIG (reference sequence). The CDR3 contains 15 residues. Deletions cut 7 bases from V and 6 bases from J, with 25 bases between. CDR3 residues: CAYLDGKKGRGEQYF. As DNA, the CDR3 is TGTGCCTACCTCGATGGGAAAAAGGGTCGCGGCGAGCAGTACTTC.

This clone was seen a few times. This chain joins TRBV29-1 and TRBJ1-1, with D tentatively TRBD1 (6 bases). The CDR3 extends over 13 amino acids. Looked up from germline, CDR1 is SQVTM and CDR2 is ANQGSEA. Deletions cut 4 bases from V and 0 bases from J, with 9 bases between. Written as DNA, the CDR3 is TGCAGCGTTGCGGGGGCCTTGAACACTGAAGCTTTCTTT. It encodes CSVAGALNTEAFF.

The genes are TRBV5-1 and TRBJ2-7; no reliable D call. The CDR3 sequence is 14 residues long. Per the germline V gene, CDR1 is SGHRS and CDR2 is YFSETQ. V shed 0 bases and J shed 0 bases, with 7 bases lying between them. DNA of the CDR3: TGCGCCAGCAGCTTGGACACCCTCTCCTACGAGCAGTACTTC. Translation: CASSLDTLSYEQYF.

This clone was counted only a few times. V usage is TRBV29-1 and J usage is TRBJ1-1; TRBD1 might be the D (5 bases). Trimming took 4 bases from V and 1 from J, leaving 10 bases between them. CDR3 length equals 13 residues. In germline, CDR1 is SQVTM, CDR2 ANQGSEA. The CDR3 region is CSVGRGKNTEAFF. DNA of the CDR3: TGCAGCGTTGGTCGGGGGAAGAACACTGAAGCTTTCTTT.